The clone carrying this T cell receptor beta chain occurred many times. TCRdb recomputed calls from the PCR reads with MiXCR, one row per CDR3 protein. The sample holds 70,000 to 95,000 distinct CDR3 sequences; 15% to 20% are singletons and the top ten take 0.85%. Germline assignment: CDR1 KGHSH and CDR2 LQKENI. V lost 5 bases, J lost 3 bases, and 13 bases lay in between. The CDR3 runs 14 residues. The sample is drawn from a study of molecular identifiers for immune sequencing clone quantification. The TCR sequence derives from a human donor in good health. Some libraries in this study had Jurkat cell RNA spiked in. The sample taken for sequencing was naive CD8+ T cells from blood, with Jurkat cell RNA spiked in. Subset reported: FACS-sorted CD8+CD4-CCR7+CD45RA+ naive T cells. The chain couples TRBV18 to TRBJ1-1, with D tentatively TRBD1 (6 bases). Here the CDR3 DNA reads TGTGCCAGCTCATCTACAGGGTTATACACTGAAGCTTTCTTT. Translated: CASSSTGLYTEAFF.